These T cell receptor beta chains were read from a single sample in a study of cytomegalovirus exposure and HLA in healthy donors. TCRdb's table, derived via immunoSEQ multiplex PCR, lists solely in-frame clones and lacks some. The profile shows around 140,000 clones, 75% of them singletons. The material sequenced was PBMCs. The receptors stem from a man aged 40-49 years in good health and CMV-seronegative. Both conserved end residues are part of each CDR3. The D gene is left open where the match is weak. Some rows have no size entry. The others give once, few or many, or a class for an expanded clone.

cdr3_nt: TGTGCCAGCAGTGCCCTAACGGGGACAGGGAAAGTTAGCAATCAGCCCCAGCATTTT
cdr3_aa: CASSALTGTGKVSNQPQHF
v_call: TRBV6-4
j_call: TRBJ1-5
d_call: TRBD1
clone_size: .

cdr3_nt: TGTGCCAGCAGCTTGGCGGACACCGGTACTGAAGCTTTCTTT
cdr3_aa: CASSLADTGTEAFF
v_call: TRBV5-5
j_call: TRBJ1-1
d_call: .
clone_size: .

cdr3_nt: TGTGCCAGCAGTTTATCGGGACTAGAGGATACGCAGTATTTT
cdr3_aa: CASSLSGLEDTQYF
v_call: TRBV6-5
j_call: TRBJ2-3
d_call: TRBD2
clone_size: few

cdr3_nt: TGTGCCAGCAGCTTAACGGGGGGAACCTACGAGCAGTACTTC
cdr3_aa: CASSLTGGTYEQYF
v_call: TRBV11-2
j_call: TRBJ2-7
d_call: TRBD2
clone_size: .

cdr3_nt: TGTGCCAGCAGTGGGAGCAGCGGGGAGAGCACAGATACGCAGTATTTT
cdr3_aa: CASSGSSGESTDTQYF
v_call: TRBV6-1
j_call: TRBJ2-3
d_call: TRBD2
clone_size: few

cdr3_nt: TGTGCCAGCAGTGAAGAGCCGATCTATGGCTACACCTTC
cdr3_aa: CASSEEPIYGYTF
v_call: TRBV25-1
j_call: TRBJ1-2
d_call: .
clone_size: .

cdr3_nt: TGTGCCAGCAGCTTAGTACCCGGGACAGTCACAGATACGCAGTATTTT
cdr3_aa: CASSLVPGTVTDTQYF
v_call: TRBV11-2
j_call: TRBJ2-3
d_call: TRBD1
clone_size: .

cdr3_nt: TGTGCCAGCAGTTTTAGACTAGCGGGGGGACTCACAGATACGCAGTATTTT
cdr3_aa: CASSFRLAGGLTDTQYF
v_call: TRBV28
j_call: TRBJ2-3
d_call: TRBD2
clone_size: .

cdr3_nt: TGTGCCAGCAGTTCTACAGGGCTTGGCTACACCTTC
cdr3_aa: CASSSTGLGYTF
v_call: TRBV27
j_call: TRBJ1-2
d_call: .
clone_size: .

cdr3_nt: TGTGCCAGCAGCTTACCGACAGGGCGAAACTTACAGCCCCAGCATTTT
cdr3_aa: CASSLPTGRNLQPQHF
v_call: TRBV7-2
j_call: TRBJ1-5
d_call: TRBD1
clone_size: once

cdr3_nt: TGTGCCAGCAGCCTAACAGGGGATTTGGCTTTCTTT
cdr3_aa: CASSLTGDLAFF
v_call: TRBV25-1
j_call: TRBJ1-1
d_call: TRBD1
clone_size: .

cdr3_nt: TGTGCCAGCAGCTTTCTCGCGGGGATGGCAGATACGCAGTATTTT
cdr3_aa: CASSFLAGMADTQYF
v_call: TRBV5-6
j_call: TRBJ2-3
d_call: .
clone_size: .

cdr3_nt: TGTGCCACTTTGGACAGGGGGAATCAGCCCCAGCATTTT
cdr3_aa: CATLDRGNQPQHF
v_call: TRBV6-1
j_call: TRBJ1-5
d_call: TRBD1
clone_size: .

cdr3_nt: TGTGCCAGCAGTTCACCCGGGACAGGGGAAACTGAAGCTTTCTTT
cdr3_aa: CASSSPGTGETEAFF
v_call: TRBV28
j_call: TRBJ1-1
d_call: TRBD1
clone_size: .

cdr3_nt: TGCGCCAGCAGCGCTGGGACAGGAGACACCGGGGAGCTGTTTTTT
cdr3_aa: CASSAGTGDTGELFF
v_call: TRBV5-1
j_call: TRBJ2-2
d_call: TRBD1
clone_size: .

cdr3_nt: TGTGCCAGTAGGGGCAGGAACGATGAAAAACTGTTTTTT
cdr3_aa: CASRGRNDEKLFF
v_call: TRBV19
j_call: TRBJ1-4
d_call: .
clone_size: .

cdr3_nt: TGTGCCAGCAGCTCGGGGGTTAATTCGGACATTCAGTACTTC
cdr3_aa: CASSSGVNSDIQYF
v_call: TRBV11-2
j_call: TRBJ2-4
d_call: .
clone_size: .

cdr3_nt: TGCGCCAGCAGCTTGGGGGAGTACCAAGAGACCCAGTACTTC
cdr3_aa: CASSLGEYQETQYF
v_call: TRBV5-1
j_call: TRBJ2-5
d_call: .
clone_size: .

cdr3_nt: TGTGCCAGCAGCTTGGTCGGTGGCTACACCTTC
cdr3_aa: CASSLVGGYTF
v_call: TRBV5-4
j_call: TRBJ1-2
d_call: .
clone_size: .

cdr3_nt: TGCGCCAGCAGCTTGGTCGGGCGGGAACAAGAGACCCAGTACTTC
cdr3_aa: CASSLVGREQETQYF
v_call: TRBV5-1
j_call: TRBJ2-5
d_call: .
clone_size: .

cdr3_nt: TGTGCCAGCAGCCTGGACAGTAATCAGCCCCAGCATTTT
cdr3_aa: CASSLDSNQPQHF
v_call: TRBV6-4
j_call: TRBJ1-5
d_call: .
clone_size: .

cdr3_nt: TGCAGCGTTGAGGGACAGGGGGACACCGGGGAGCTGTTTTTT
cdr3_aa: CSVEGQGDTGELFF
v_call: TRBV29-1
j_call: TRBJ2-2
d_call: TRBD1
clone_size: .

cdr3_nt: TGTGCCAGCAGCTTAGGAGACAGAGCCACTACGAACACCGGGGAGCTGTTTTTT
cdr3_aa: CASSLGDRATTNTGELFF
v_call: TRBV7-6
j_call: TRBJ2-2
d_call: .
clone_size: .

cdr3_nt: TGTGCCAGCAGCCGCCCTGGACAGGGCTATGGCTACACCTTC
cdr3_aa: CASSRPGQGYGYTF
v_call: TRBV7-9
j_call: TRBJ1-2
d_call: TRBD1
clone_size: .

cdr3_nt: TGTGCCAGCAGCTCCGGGTCGCGGGAGCTGTTTTTT
cdr3_aa: CASSSGSRELFF
v_call: TRBV5-4
j_call: TRBJ2-2
d_call: .
clone_size: few

cdr3_nt: TGTGCCAGCACCTGGGAGGTGACGGGTGAGCAGTTCTTC
cdr3_aa: CASTWEVTGEQFF
v_call: TRBV6-5
j_call: TRBJ2-1
d_call: .
clone_size: .

cdr3_nt: TGTGCCATCAGTGGACAGCGAGAAGAGACCCAGTACTTC
cdr3_aa: CAISGQREETQYF
v_call: TRBV10-3
j_call: TRBJ2-5
d_call: .
clone_size: .

cdr3_nt: TGTGCCAGCAGCGTAGACTCGGGGAGGACAGGGCGAGGGGGTGACTATGGCTACACCTTC
cdr3_aa: CASSVDSGRTGRGGDYGYTF
v_call: TRBV9
j_call: TRBJ1-2
d_call: TRBD1
clone_size: .

cdr3_nt: TGTGCCAGCTCACCCACAGGGCAAGGTTATGGCTACACCTTC
cdr3_aa: CASSPTGQGYGYTF
v_call: TRBV18
j_call: TRBJ1-2
d_call: .
clone_size: .

cdr3_nt: TGCGCCAGCAGCCAAGGGACAGGGGGCTTGGATTCACCCCTCCACTTT
cdr3_aa: CASSQGTGGLDSPLHF
v_call: TRBV4-1
j_call: TRBJ1-6
d_call: TRBD1
clone_size: .

cdr3_nt: TGTGCCAGCAGCCCCCGGGGCGGGGGGGCTAGAGAGACCCAGTACTTC
cdr3_aa: CASSPRGGGARETQYF
v_call: TRBV9
j_call: TRBJ2-5
d_call: TRBD2
clone_size: once

cdr3_nt: TGCGCCAGCACCGTCTTGGGCGGGAGCACTCATGAGCAGTTCTTC
cdr3_aa: CASTVLGGSTHEQFF
v_call: TRBV5-1
j_call: TRBJ2-1
d_call: TRBD2
clone_size: few

cdr3_nt: TGTGCCAGCAGTCAAAAACAGACCACCGGGGAGCTGTTTTTT
cdr3_aa: CASSQKQTTGELFF
v_call: TRBV5-4
j_call: TRBJ2-2
d_call: .
clone_size: .

cdr3_nt: TGCGCCAGCAGCCTCTTGACAGCTTCTAACTATGGCTACACCTTC
cdr3_aa: CASSLLTASNYGYTF
v_call: TRBV4-1
j_call: TRBJ1-2
d_call: .
clone_size: once

cdr3_nt: TGTGCCAGCAGAGACGACAGAAACATTCAGTACTTC
cdr3_aa: CASRDDRNIQYF
v_call: TRBV11-2
j_call: TRBJ2-4
d_call: .
clone_size: .

cdr3_nt: TGTGCCAGCAGTGTTAATTTCCCGGCTAACTATGGCTACACCTTC
cdr3_aa: CASSVNFPANYGYTF
v_call: TRBV2
j_call: TRBJ1-2
d_call: .
clone_size: once

cdr3_nt: TGTGCCAGCAGCTTAAATCCGGGGTTCTACGAGCAGTACTTC
cdr3_aa: CASSLNPGFYEQYF
v_call: TRBV7-3
j_call: TRBJ2-7
d_call: .
clone_size: .

cdr3_nt: TGTGCCATCAGTGATTCTGTTGACAGCACTGAAGCTTTCTTT
cdr3_aa: CAISDSVDSTEAFF
v_call: TRBV10-3
j_call: TRBJ1-1
d_call: .
clone_size: .

cdr3_nt: TGTGCCAGCAGCGGATCAGGGGGAACTGAAGCTTTCTTT
cdr3_aa: CASSGSGGTEAFF
v_call: TRBV14
j_call: TRBJ1-1
d_call: TRBD1
clone_size: .

cdr3_nt: TGTGCCAGCAGACTACCTGGACACCTCTACAATGAGCAGTTCTTC
cdr3_aa: CASRLPGHLYNEQFF
v_call: TRBV6-1
j_call: TRBJ2-1
d_call: .
clone_size: few

cdr3_nt: TGTGCCAGCAGTTCACAGACAGGGCCAAACTATGGCTACACCTTC
cdr3_aa: CASSSQTGPNYGYTF
v_call: TRBV28
j_call: TRBJ1-2
d_call: TRBD1
clone_size: .

cdr3_nt: TGTGCCAGCAGCTTAGGCGGGGGCAGGATGGATACGCAGTATTTT
cdr3_aa: CASSLGGGRMDTQYF
v_call: TRBV11-3
j_call: TRBJ2-3
d_call: .
clone_size: .

cdr3_nt: TGTGCCAGCAGCCAAGGGGGATCCAATCAGCCCCAGCATTTT
cdr3_aa: CASSQGGSNQPQHF
v_call: TRBV7-2
j_call: TRBJ1-5
d_call: .
clone_size: .

cdr3_nt: TGTGCCAGCAGCGTAGGGCCTTCCCTAGCGGTGATTGATACGCAGTATTTT
cdr3_aa: CASSVGPSLAVIDTQYF
v_call: TRBV9
j_call: TRBJ2-3
d_call: TRBD2
clone_size: .

cdr3_nt: TGCGCCAGCAGCCAAGTAGTTAGTTACCAAGAGACCCAGTACTTC
cdr3_aa: CASSQVVSYQETQYF
v_call: TRBV4-1
j_call: TRBJ2-5
d_call: .
clone_size: .

cdr3_nt: TGTGCCAGTAGTATTGGCCAGTACACTGAAGCTTTCTTT
cdr3_aa: CASSIGQYTEAFF
v_call: TRBV19
j_call: TRBJ1-1
d_call: .
clone_size: .

cdr3_nt: TGTGCCAGCAGCTTATCGGGTTCAGGCAATCAGCCCCAGCATTTT
cdr3_aa: CASSLSGSGNQPQHF
v_call: TRBV7-9
j_call: TRBJ1-5
d_call: .
clone_size: .

cdr3_nt: TGTGCCAGCAGTCCCGGACTAGCGGGGGGCTCGTATTTT
cdr3_aa: CASSPGLAGGSYF
v_call: TRBV11-3
j_call: TRBJ2-3
d_call: TRBD2
clone_size: .

cdr3_nt: TGTGCCAGCAGTTCCCGTTCCTCTGGAAACACCATATATTTT
cdr3_aa: CASSSRSSGNTIYF
v_call: TRBV6-6
j_call: TRBJ1-3
d_call: .
clone_size: .